One sample yielded the 11 T cell receptor beta chains listed below, sequenced in a study of shared clonotypes between healthy human individuals. CD45RO-negative cells were positively selected for CCR7, leaving out terminally differentiated effector memory CD45RA+ cells. Profiled with immunoSEQ multiplex PCR; TCRdb holds only in-frame clones, not every one. The sample consists of about 2.1 million clones, roughly 95% of them appearing once. The sample taken for sequencing was naive CD8+ T cells from PBMCs. The source of these receptors is a young man in good health. Some clones in this sample may be carry-over from other donors' samples.

V gene TRBV5-5 combines with J gene TRBJ1-1; 10 bases agree with TRBD1. Germline CDR1 SGHKS, CDR2 YYEKEE (reference sequence). V was pared by 0 bases and J by 4 bases, with 3 bases of the junction left unmatched. The CDR3 loop spans 15 amino acids. CDR3 residues: CASSLVRTGGTEAFF. DNA of the CDR3: TGTGCCAGCAGCTTGGTAAGGACAGGGGGCACTGAAGCTTTCTTT.

V usage is TRBV11-1 and J usage is TRBJ1-1; tentatively, D is TRBD1 (6 bases). Germline CDR1 SGHAT, CDR2 FQDESV (reference sequence). The CDR3 totals 14 residues. Trimming pared 5 bases from V and 5 bases from J, leaving 15 bases between. The CDR3 nucleotides read TGTGCCAGCAGCCTCATGGGCCAGGGGACTGAAGCTTTCTTT. Translation: CASSLMGQGTEAFF.

The chain is built from TRBV7-6 and TRBJ2-1; 8 nucleotides align to TRBD2. The V segment lost 5 bases and the J segment 6 bases; nucleotides outside the gene matches: 12. The germline V gene encodes CDR1 SGHVS and CDR2 FNYEAQ. The CDR3 runs 16 residues. CDR3 bases: TGTGCCAGCAGCCAACGACCGGGACTAGGACCCAATGAGCAGTTCTTC. It yields the protein CASSQRPGLGPNEQFF.

The J gene is TRBJ2-5, the V gene TRBV7-9; D is perhaps TRBD2 (6 bases). The CDR3 extends over 14 amino acids. V was pared by 5 bases and J by 0 bases, with 10 bases between. The germline gives CDR1 SEHNR, CDR2 FQNEAQ (reference sequence). CDR3 sequence (DNA): TGTGCCAGCAGCACCGAGCGGGACCAAGAGACCCAGTACTTC. Its translation is CASSTERDQETQYF.

About this clone: Other nucleotide sequences from this sample produce the same CDR3. The chain's CDR3 is CASSPGTGRSYNEQFF. In DNA form, the CDR3 reads TGTGCCAGCAGCCCCGGGACAGGGCGATCCTACAATGAGCAGTTCTTC. The J gene is TRBJ2-1, the V gene TRBV7-9, with 9 nucleotides matching TRBD1. The CDR3 totals 16 residues. V lost 5 bases, J lost 1 base, and 6 bases stayed unmatched. Germline CDR1 is SEHNR and CDR2 is FQNEAQ (reference sequence).

The chain links TRBV6-1 to TRBJ2-1, with 8 positions matching TRBD2. Germline values: CDR1 MNHNS, CDR2 SASEGT. With 2 bases clipped from V and 2 bases from J, the junction kept 14 bases outside the gene matches. The CDR3 loop spans 19 amino acids. CDR3 coding DNA: TGTGCCAGCAGTGAAAGTCGATATCCAGCGGGAGTCGCCTACAATGAGCAGTTCTTC. As protein: CASSESRYPAGVAYNEQFF.

The chain has TRBV7-9 and TRBJ2-7; D gene uncertain. V lost 3 bases and J lost 6, with 6 bases in between. CDR3 length: 11 amino acids. CDR1 is SEHNR and CDR2 is FQNEAQ in the germline V gene (reference sequence). This CDR3 is CASSFTSEQYF. The CDR3 region has the DNA TGTGCCAGCAGCTTTACGAGCGAGCAGTACTTC.

This chain joins TRBV4-3 and TRBJ1-2; 8 bases agree with TRBD1. Germline V gene sequence: CDR1 LGHNA, CDR2 YSLEER. The V segment lost 3 bases and the J segment 4 bases; nucleotides outside the gene matches: 7. CDR3 length equals 15 residues. For the CDR3, the DNA is TGCGCCAGCAGCCACACTACAGGGGGAATCTATGGCTACACCTTC. Translation: CASSHTTGGIYGYTF.

This clone has only one observation. The CDR3 bases are TGTGCCAGCAGTTTTGGGGTAAAGGGAACTGAAGCTTTCTTT. Amino acid sequence: CASSFGVKGTEAFF. The V gene is TRBV28, the J gene TRBJ1-1; no reliable D call. Germline V gene sequence: CDR1 MDHEN, CDR2 SYDVKM. The CDR3 totals 14 residues. V lost 3 bases, J lost 5 bases, and 13 bases lay in between.

This clone came up once. The gene calls are TRBV10-3 and TRBJ2-2; D is possibly TRBD2 (5 bases). Germline CDR1 is ENHRY and CDR2 is SYGVKD. V lost 0 bases, J lost 6 bases, and 20 bases lay in between. This CDR3 contains 18 residues. The CDR3 nucleotides are TGTGCCATCAGTGAGTCGATGTTGAGGTTGGGAGACGCCGGGGAGCTGTTTTTT. It translates to CAISESMLRLGDAGELFF.

This clone was counted between two and nine times. V and J are TRBV2 and TRBJ2-7; D call uncertain. Looked up from germline, CDR1 is SNHLY and CDR2 is FYNNEI. The CDR3 runs to 12 residues. Trimming shortened V by 3 bases and J by 2 bases, and 5 bases separated the two germline ends. CDR3 in DNA: TGTGCCAGCAGTGAGGTGACCTACGAGCAGTACTTC. This gives the protein CASSEVTYEQYF.